Below, 21 T cell receptor beta chains from the same sample are listed, as sequenced in a study of chronic HIV infection and antiretroviral therapy. Each CDR3 protein is one row after TCRdb ran MiXCR on the 5' RACE reads. The repertoire holds 40,000 to 60,000 distinct CDR3 sequences, with about a fifth as singletons. The sequenced sample was peripheral blood. The receptors originated from an adult who had HIV and had not received antiretroviral therapy, or was an uninfected healthy control (not recorded which).

This clonotype has just a few counts. This chain joins TRBV28 and TRBJ2-7; the match to TRBD1 covers 9 bases. Germline values: CDR1 MDHEN, CDR2 SYDVKM. This CDR3 comprises 14 residues. J gave up 2 bases and V 6 bases, and 5 bases lay outside the gene matches. DNA of the CDR3: TGTGCCAGCAGGGGGACAGGGAAGACCTACGAGCAGTACTTC. Its protein product is CASRGTGKTYEQYF.

In this sample, this clonotype turned up a few times. The V call is TRBV4-2, the J call TRBJ2-1; 10 nucleotides match TRBD2. V trimming: 0 bases; J trimming: 9 bases; junction bases outside the gene matches: 8. The CDR3 runs to 16 residues. Germline loops: CDR1 LGHNA, CDR2 YNFKEQ. The CDR3 loop is CASSQDGSLAGAEQFF. As DNA, the CDR3 is TGTGCCAGCAGCCAAGATGGAAGTCTAGCGGGAGCTGAGCAGTTCTTC.

The gene calls are TRBV4-1 and TRBJ2-1; D perhaps matches TRBD2 (5 bases). Germline V gene sequence: CDR1 MGHRA, CDR2 YSYEKL. The germline V and J ends were trimmed by 1 base and 8 bases, with 9 bases remaining between them. This CDR3 region has 13 residues. In DNA, the CDR3 is TGCGCCAGCAGCCAAGGGGAGTTCTATGAGCAGTTCTTC. Its translation: CASSQGEFYEQFF.

This chain uses TRBV6-2 or TRBV6-3 with TRBJ2-2, with D perhaps matching TRBD2 (5 bases). V lost 0 bases, J lost 2 bases, and 7 bases lay in between. This CDR3 is built from 15 residues. Germline lookup yields CDR1 MNHEY and CDR2 SVGEGT. CDR3 bases: TGTGCCAGCAGTTACTCAGGAGGAAACACCGGGGAGCTGTTTTTT. It translates to CASSYSGGNTGELFF.

This clonotype was found a few times. This chain uses TRBV5-1 with TRBJ1-1, with TRBD1 as a possible D gene (6 bases). The length of the CDR3 is 14 residues. Looked up from germline, CDR1 is SGHRS and CDR2 is YFSETQ. V lost 0 bases, J lost 6 bases, and 12 bases lay in between. The CDR3 bases are TGCGCCAGCAGCTTGGGGGGGCACATAGCTGAAGCTTTCTTT. It yields the protein CASSLGGHIAEAFF.

J is TRBJ2-2 and V is TRBV6-4; TRBD1 is a possible D gene (6 bases). The CDR3 has 14 amino acids. CDR1 and CDR2 from the germline V gene are MRHNA and SNTAGT. The V and J ends lost 8 bases and 3 bases respectively, with 13 bases between them. The CDR3 sequence is CASGRDTYTGELFF. As DNA, the CDR3 is TGTGCCAGCGGCCGGGACACCTACACCGGGGAGCTGTTTTTT.

The table lists this clonotype with a few counts. The chain employs TRBV28 and TRBJ2-1; D might be TRBD1 (6 bases). CDR3 size: 12 residues. CDR1 and CDR2 (germline): MDHEN, SYDVKM. The V gene lost 8 bases and the J gene lost 13 bases, with 18 bases spanning the gap. The CDR3 DNA is TGTGCCAGCGGTACAGGGACAAATGCTCAGTTCTTC. It is translated as CASGTGTNAQFF.

This clonotype was observed a handful of times. J is TRBJ1-1 and V is TRBV28, with 7 bases fitting TRBD1. Germline V lookup: CDR1 MDHEN, CDR2 SYDVKM. The CDR3 extends over 15 amino acids. The ends lost 5 bases at V and 2 bases at J; junction bases unmatched: 8. For the CDR3, the DNA is TGTGCCAGCAGTCCCGGGGACAGTACAAACACTGAAGCTTTCTTT. Translated, it gives CASSPGDSTNTEAFF.

This clonotype appeared a few times. The rearrangement links TRBV7-9 to TRBJ2-3; TRBD2 might be the D (7 bases). CDR3 size: 14 residues. V was trimmed by 5 bases and J by 11 bases, leaving 20 bases between them. Germline CDR1 is SEHNR and CDR2 is FQNEAQ (reference sequence). The CDR3 sequence is CASSRGGSPGEQYF. The CDR3, as DNA: TGTGCCAGCAGCCGCGGGGGCTCCCCGGGGGAGCAGTATTTT.

The V call is TRBV7-9, the J call TRBJ2-3; the match to TRBD2 covers 9 bases. J lost 6 bases, V lost 4 bases, and 2 bases had no gene match. The CDR3 spans 13 residues. Germline V lookup: CDR1 SEHNR, CDR2 FQNEAQ (reference sequence). Written as DNA, the CDR3 is TGTGCCAGCAGCTGGACTAGCGCGGATACGCAGTATTTT. It translates to CASSWTSADTQYF.

This clonotype showed up many times. V gene TRBV29-1 combines with J gene TRBJ1-1, with D possibly TRBD1 on 5 matching bases. The V gene's germline CDR1 is SQVTM and CDR2 ANQGSEA. The V gene lost 8 bases and the J gene lost 8 bases, with 18 bases spanning the gap. This CDR3 is built from 12 residues. This CDR3 reads CSISGGSGEAFF. CDR3 coding DNA: TGCAGCATTAGCGGGGGGTCGGGGGAAGCTTTCTTT. The full variable domain, with the rest looked up from reference TRBV29-1 and TRBJ1-1, is SAVISQKPSRDICQRGTSLTIQCQVDSQVTMMFWYRQQPGQSLTLIATANQGSEATYESGFVIDKFPISRPNLTFSTLTVSNMSPEDSSIYLCSISGGSGEAFFGQGTRLTVV.

This clonotype was counted between two and nine times. In DNA, the CDR3 is TGTGCCACCAGCAGAGATACAGGGAGGACAGAAAAACTGTTTTTT. This gives the protein CATSRDTGRTEKLFF. This chain joins TRBV15 and TRBJ1-4; D might be TRBD1 (6 bases). V was clipped by 0 bases and J by 8 bases, with 13 bases between them. CDR3 size: 15 residues. Germline values: CDR1 LNHNV, CDR2 YYDKDF (reference sequence).

This clonotype turned up a few times. The V call is TRBV4-1, the J call TRBJ2-1; 8 bases match TRBD2. Germline-derived CDR1 and CDR2 are MGHRA and YSYEKL. This CDR3 is built from 16 residues. V dropped 3 bases and J dropped 7; count of bases not matched to a gene: 11. The CDR3 region has the DNA TGCGCCAGCAGCCAGGGCGTGGCTAGCGGGTTTAATGAGCAGTTCTTC. This sequence encodes CASSQGVASGFNEQFF.

This clonotype was seen more than once but under ten times. The CDR3: CSVERLQETQYF. In DNA, the CDR3 is TGCAGCGTTGAACGCCTCCAAGAGACCCAGTACTTC. The chain uses TRBV29-1 and TRBJ2-5; D is unresolved. The germline gives CDR1 SQVTM, CDR2 ANQGSEA. The CDR3 runs 12 residues. V lost 2 bases to trimming and J lost 1 base, with 5 bases between them. The variable domain in full, with the rest retrieved from reference TRBV29-1 and TRBJ2-5, is SAVISQKPSRDICQRGTSLTIQCQVDSQVTMMFWYRQQPGQSLTLIATANQGSEATYESGFVIDKFPISRPNLTFSTLTVSNMSPEDSSIYLCSVERLQETQYFGPGTRLLVL.

There are many counts of this clonotype. The chain is built from TRBV25-1 and TRBJ2-1; 8 bases are a match to TRBD1. The V and J ends lost 2 bases and 2 bases, in that order; junction bases with no gene match: 2. CDR1 is MGHDK and CDR2 is SYGVNS in the germline V gene. CDR3 length: 15 residues. The CDR3 is CASSETGGPYNEQFF. The CDR3 DNA reads as TGTGCCAGCAGTGAAACAGGGGGTCCCTACAATGAGCAGTTCTTC. The variable domain in full, with the rest retrieved from reference TRBV25-1 and TRBJ2-1, is EADIYQTPRYLVIGTGKKITLECSQTMGHDKMYWYQQDPGMELHLIHYSYGVNSTEKGDLSSESTVSRIRTEHFPLTLESARPSHTSQYLCASSETGGPYNEQFFGPGTRLTVL.

The gene calls are TRBV12-3 or TRBV12-4 and TRBJ2-5; D is possibly TRBD2 (5 bases). The CDR3 has 15 amino acids. Deletions cut 6 bases from V and 4 bases from J, with 18 bases between. The CDR3 DNA reads TGTGCCAGCAGCCCCCCGGACTGGTATATAGAGACCCAGTACTTC. It is translated as CASSPPDWYIETQYF.

The V and J genes are TRBV7-9 and TRBJ1-1; TRBD1 aligns across 7 bases. V lost 4 bases to trimming and J lost 0 bases; unmatched junction nucleotides: 8. CDR1 and CDR2 (germline): SEHNR, FQNEAQ (reference sequence). The CDR3 covers 16 residues. The CDR3 here is CASSWDSVTMNTEAFF. In DNA, the CDR3 is TGTGCCAGCAGCTGGGACAGCGTTACCATGAACACTGAAGCTTTCTTT.

This clonotype was counted ten times or more. The chain uses TRBV27 and TRBJ2-7, with a possible D match to TRBD1 (5 bases). The CDR3 contains 14 residues. Germline loops: CDR1 MNHEY, CDR2 SMNVEV (reference sequence). V was pared by 4 bases and J by 3 bases, with 13 bases between. In DNA, the CDR3 is TGTGCCAGCAGTTCACCGGACATAGGCTACGAGCAGTACTTC. Translating gives CASSSPDIGYEQYF.

The rearrangement joins TRBV29-1 to TRBJ1-1; tentative D call: TRBD1 (6 bases). The germline gives CDR1 SQVTM, CDR2 ANQGSEA. Deletions cut 7 bases from V and 7 bases from J, with 10 bases between. The CDR3 is 10 amino acids. The CDR3: CSAFRGEAFF. CDR3 nucleotide sequence: TGCAGCGCCTTCAGGGGTGAAGCTTTCTTT.

This chain connects TRBV27 to TRBJ2-1, with D maybe TRBD1 (6 bases). This CDR3 comprises 14 residues. Trimming shortened V by 6 bases and J by 8 bases, and 17 bases separated the two germline ends. CDR1 and CDR2 (germline): MNHEY, SMNVEV (reference sequence). DNA for the CDR3: TGTGCCAGCAGGGTAACGACAGGTGCGGATGAGCAGTTCTTC. Residues: CASRVTTGADEQFF.

This clonotype was seen a single time. The genes are TRBV9 and TRBJ2-1, with 7 bases lining up with TRBD2. The germline CDR1 and CDR2 sequences are SGDLS and YYNGEE. Trimming took 4 bases from V and 12 from J; bases not matched to a gene: 7. This CDR3 is 12 amino acids long. The CDR3 nucleotides are TGTGCCAGCAGCATTAGCGGGTCTCCGCAGTTCTTC. It translates to CASSISGSPQFF. Supplemented by reference TRBV9 and TRBJ2-1, the full variable domain reads DSGVTQTPKHLITATGQRVTLRCSPRSGDLSVYWYQQSLDQGLQFLIQYYNGEERAKGNILERFSAQQFPDLHSELNLSSLELGDSALYFCASSISGSPQFFGPGTRLTVL.